This T cell receptor beta chain was sequenced in a study of immune heterogeneity within non-small cell lung tumors. The overall study: Several squamous cell carcinomas, 9 to 10 non-squamous carcinomas and 1 not otherwise specified made up the tumors.

Losses at the gene ends were 1 base for V and 0 bases for J; bases not matched to a gene: 1. Germline CDR1 and CDR2: SQVTM and ANQGSEA. The CDR3 is made up of 15 amino acids. Multiplex PCR (32 V and 13 J primers) was used to amplify the TCR beta CDR3. A single record per CDR3 protein comes from TCRdb applying MiXCR to the multiplex PCR reads. The data hold roughly 15,000 distinct CDR3 sequences, with 30% observed a single time. At 550 to 600 ng per sample, bulk tumor genomic DNA provided the template. The authors collected several far-apart biopsies from each primary tumor during surgery. Curative surgery was performed on patients who had untreated, newly diagnosed non-small cell lung cancer. The study drew donors from newly diagnosed non-small cell lung cancer patients having surgery with curative intent. This clonotype has just a few counts. The antigen remains unidentified. Points from the study as a whole: With an R of about 0.34, local T-cell clonality correlated moderately but significantly with local tumor mutational burden. The study found high-frequency T-cell receptor beta clonotypes largely distinct between individual patients.

Sequencing input: lung tumor tissue. The chain is built from TRBV29-1 and TRBJ2-2; 8 bases fit TRBD2. This sequence was found in a woman aged 50 to 60 with non-small cell lung cancer. CDR3 nucleotides: TGCAGCGTTGAAGGGGGACTAGCGAACACCGGGGAGCTGTTTTTT. Protein product: CSVEGGLANTGELFF.